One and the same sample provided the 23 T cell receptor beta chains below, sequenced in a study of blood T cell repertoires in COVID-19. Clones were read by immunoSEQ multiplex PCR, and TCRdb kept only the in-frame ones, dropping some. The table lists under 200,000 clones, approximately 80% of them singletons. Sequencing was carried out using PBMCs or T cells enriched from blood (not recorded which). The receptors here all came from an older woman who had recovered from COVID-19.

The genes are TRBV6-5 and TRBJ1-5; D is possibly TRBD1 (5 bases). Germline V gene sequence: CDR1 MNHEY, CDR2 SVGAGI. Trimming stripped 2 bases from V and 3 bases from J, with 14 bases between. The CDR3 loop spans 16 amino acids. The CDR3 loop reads CASSYGAGWINQPQHF. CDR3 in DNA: TGTGCCAGCAGTTACGGGGCAGGGTGGATCAATCAGCCCCAGCATTTT.

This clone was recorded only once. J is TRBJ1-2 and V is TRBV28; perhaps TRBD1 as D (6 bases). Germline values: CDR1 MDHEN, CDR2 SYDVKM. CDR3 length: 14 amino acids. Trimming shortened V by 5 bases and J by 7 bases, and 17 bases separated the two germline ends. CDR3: CASSLGQGWRGYTF. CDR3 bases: TGTGCCAGCAGTCTGGGACAAGGGTGGCGTGGCTACACCTTC.

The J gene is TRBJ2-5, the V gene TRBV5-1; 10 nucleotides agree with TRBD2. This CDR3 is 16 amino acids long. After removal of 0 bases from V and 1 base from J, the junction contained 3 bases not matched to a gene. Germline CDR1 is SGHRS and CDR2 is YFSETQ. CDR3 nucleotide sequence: TGCGCCAGCAGCTTGGCTCTAGCGGGAGCCCAAGAGACCCAGTACTTC. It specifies CASSLALAGAQETQYF.

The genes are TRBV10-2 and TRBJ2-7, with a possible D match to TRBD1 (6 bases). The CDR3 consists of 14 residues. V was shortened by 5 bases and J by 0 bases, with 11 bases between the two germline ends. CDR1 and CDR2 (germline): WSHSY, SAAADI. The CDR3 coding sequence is TGCGCCAGCAGTTTAGCAGGGGACTCCTACGAGCAGTACTTC. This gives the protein CASSLAGDSYEQYF.

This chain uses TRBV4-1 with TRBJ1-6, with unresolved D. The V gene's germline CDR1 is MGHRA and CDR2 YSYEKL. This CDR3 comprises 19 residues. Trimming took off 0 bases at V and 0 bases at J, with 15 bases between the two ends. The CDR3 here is CASSQEAVLRSSYNSPLHF. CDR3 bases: TGCGCCAGCAGCCAAGAAGCAGTTCTTAGGAGCTCCTATAATTCACCCCTCCACTTT.

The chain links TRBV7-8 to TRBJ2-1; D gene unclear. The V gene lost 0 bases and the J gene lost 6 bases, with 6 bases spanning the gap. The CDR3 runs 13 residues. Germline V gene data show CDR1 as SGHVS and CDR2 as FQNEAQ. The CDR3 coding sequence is TGTGCCAGCAGCTTAGCGCGAAGCAATGAGCAGTTCTTC. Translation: CASSLARSNEQFF.

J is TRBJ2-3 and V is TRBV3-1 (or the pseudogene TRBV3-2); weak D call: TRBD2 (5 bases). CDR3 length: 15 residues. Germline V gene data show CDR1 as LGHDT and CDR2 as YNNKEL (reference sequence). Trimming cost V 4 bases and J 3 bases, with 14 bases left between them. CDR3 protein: CASSRGPQETDTQYF. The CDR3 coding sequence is TGTGCCAGCAGCCGCGGGCCGCAGGAGACAGATACGCAGTATTTT.

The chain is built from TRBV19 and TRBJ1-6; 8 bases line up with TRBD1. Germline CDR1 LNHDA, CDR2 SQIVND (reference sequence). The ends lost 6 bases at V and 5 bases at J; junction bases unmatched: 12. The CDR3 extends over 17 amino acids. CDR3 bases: TGTGCCAGTAGGTTCCTGACAGGGGAAGTCCATAATTCACCCCTCCACTTT. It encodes CASRFLTGEVHNSPLHF.

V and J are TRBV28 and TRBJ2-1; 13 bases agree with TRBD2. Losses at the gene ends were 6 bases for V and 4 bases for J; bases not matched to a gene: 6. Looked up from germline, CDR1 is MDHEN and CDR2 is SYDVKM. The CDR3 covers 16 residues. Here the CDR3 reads CASSRGLAGVYNEQFF. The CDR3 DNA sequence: TGTGCCAGCAGCCGAGGACTAGCGGGAGTTTACAATGAGCAGTTCTTC. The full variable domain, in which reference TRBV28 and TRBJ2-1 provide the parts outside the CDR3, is DVKVTQSSRYLVKRTGEKVFLECVQDMDHENMFWYRQDPGLGLRLIYFSYDVKMKEKGDIPEGYSVSREKKERFSLILESASTNQTSMYLCASSRGLAGVYNEQFFGPGTRLTVL.

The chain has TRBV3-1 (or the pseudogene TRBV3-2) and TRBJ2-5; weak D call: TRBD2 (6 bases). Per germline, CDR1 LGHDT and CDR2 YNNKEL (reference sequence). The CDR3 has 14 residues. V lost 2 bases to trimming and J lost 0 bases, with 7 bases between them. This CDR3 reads CASSQRTNQETQYF. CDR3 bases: TGTGCCAGCAGCCAAAGGACTAACCAAGAGACCCAGTACTTC.

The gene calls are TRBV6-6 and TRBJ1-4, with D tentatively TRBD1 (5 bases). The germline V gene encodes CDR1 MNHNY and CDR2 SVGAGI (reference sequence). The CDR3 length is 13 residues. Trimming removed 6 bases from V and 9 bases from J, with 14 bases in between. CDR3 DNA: TGTGCCAGCAGCGGCGGGACGGAGAAAAAACTGTTTTTT. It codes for CASSGGTEKKLFF.

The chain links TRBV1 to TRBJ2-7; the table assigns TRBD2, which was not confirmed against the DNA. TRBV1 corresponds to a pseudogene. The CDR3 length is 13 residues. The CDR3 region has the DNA TGCCCGAGCAGCGGGAGCTCAGCCTACGAGCAGTACTTC. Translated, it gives CPSSGSSAYEQYF.

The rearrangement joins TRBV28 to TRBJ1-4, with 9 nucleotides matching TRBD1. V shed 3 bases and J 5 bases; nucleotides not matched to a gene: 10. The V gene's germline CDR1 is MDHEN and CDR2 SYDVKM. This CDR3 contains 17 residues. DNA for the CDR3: TGTGCCAGCAGTTTTGAGGACAGGGGCGACTGGAATGAAAAACTGTTTTTT. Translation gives CASSFEDRGDWNEKLFF.

DNA of the CDR3: TGCGCCAGCAGCGTGGGACAGGGGGGCCTCCCTGTTCAGGGCTACACCTTC. Amino acids: CASSVGQGGLPVQGYTF. The V gene is TRBV5-1, the J gene TRBJ1-2; TRBD1 agrees at 11 bases. Germline V gene data show CDR1 as SGHRS and CDR2 as YFSETQ. The CDR3 consists of 17 residues. V trimming: 4 bases; J trimming: 8 bases; junction bases outside the gene matches: 16.

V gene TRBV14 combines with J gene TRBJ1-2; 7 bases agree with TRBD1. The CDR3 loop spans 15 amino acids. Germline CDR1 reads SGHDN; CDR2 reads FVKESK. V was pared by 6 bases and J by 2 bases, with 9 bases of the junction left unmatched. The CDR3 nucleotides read TGTGCCAGCAGGCCCTCAGGGGGGCCAAACTATGGCTACACCTTC. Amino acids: CASRPSGGPNYGYTF.

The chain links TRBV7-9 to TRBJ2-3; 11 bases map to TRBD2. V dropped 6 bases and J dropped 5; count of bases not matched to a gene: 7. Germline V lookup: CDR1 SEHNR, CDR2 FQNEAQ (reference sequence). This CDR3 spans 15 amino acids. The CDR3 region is CASSYSGGAGDTQYF. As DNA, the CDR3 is TGTGCCAGCAGTTATAGCGGGGGGGCTGGAGATACGCAGTATTTT.

In DNA, the CDR3 is TGTGCCGGCCGGGACAGCTCCTACGAGCAGTACTTC. This gives the protein CAGRDSSYEQYF. The chain has TRBV30 and TRBJ2-7; TRBD1 matches 7 bases. The CDR3 contains 12 residues. CDR1 and CDR2 from the germline V gene are GTSNPN and SVGIG (reference sequence). After removal of 8 bases from V and 0 bases from J, the junction contained 4 bases not matched to a gene.

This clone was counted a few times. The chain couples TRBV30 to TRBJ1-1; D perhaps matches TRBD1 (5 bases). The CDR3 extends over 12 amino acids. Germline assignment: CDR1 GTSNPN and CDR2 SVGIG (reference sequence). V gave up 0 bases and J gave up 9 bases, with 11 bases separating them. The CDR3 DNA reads TGTGCCTGGAGTGTACTATGGGGCCAAGCTTTCTTT. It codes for CAWSVLWGQAFF.

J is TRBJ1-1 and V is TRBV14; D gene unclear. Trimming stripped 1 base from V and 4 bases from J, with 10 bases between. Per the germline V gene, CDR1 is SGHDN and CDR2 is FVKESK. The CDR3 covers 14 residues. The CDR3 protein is CASSQGPGSTEAFF. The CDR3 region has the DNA TGTGCCAGCAGCCAAGGTCCAGGAAGCACTGAAGCTTTCTTT.

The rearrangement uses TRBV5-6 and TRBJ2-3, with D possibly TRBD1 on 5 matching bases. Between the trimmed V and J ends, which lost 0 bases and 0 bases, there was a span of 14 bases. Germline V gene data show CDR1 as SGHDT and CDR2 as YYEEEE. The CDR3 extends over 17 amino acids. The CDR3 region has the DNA TGTGCCAGCAGCTTGGGGTGGGCAGGGTCTAGCACAGATACGCAGTATTTT. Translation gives CASSLGWAGSSTDTQYF.

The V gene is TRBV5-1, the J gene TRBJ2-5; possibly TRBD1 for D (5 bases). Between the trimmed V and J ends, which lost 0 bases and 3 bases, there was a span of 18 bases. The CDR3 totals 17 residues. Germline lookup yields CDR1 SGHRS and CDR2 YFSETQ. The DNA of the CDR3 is TGCGCCAGCAGCTTGGCCCCTCCAGGGCGAATGGAAGAGACCCAGTACTTC. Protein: CASSLAPPGRMEETQYF.

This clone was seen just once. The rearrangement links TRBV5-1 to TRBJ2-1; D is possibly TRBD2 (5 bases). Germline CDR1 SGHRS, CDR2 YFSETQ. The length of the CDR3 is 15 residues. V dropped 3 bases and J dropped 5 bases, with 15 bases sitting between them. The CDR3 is CASSWVPAGDNEQFF. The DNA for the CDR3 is TGCGCCAGCAGCTGGGTACCCGCCGGGGACAATGAGCAGTTCTTC.

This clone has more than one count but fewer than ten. CDR3 DNA: TGCGCCAGCAGCCAGACATTATATGCGTCTGAAGCTTTCTTT. Protein product: CASSQTLYASEAFF. The chain combines TRBV4-1 with TRBJ1-1; unclear D gene. V was clipped by 3 bases and J by 6 bases, with 14 bases between them. Germline CDR1 and CDR2: MGHRA and YSYEKL. The CDR3 length is 14 residues.